This T cell receptor beta chain was profiled in a study of T-cell memory formation after mild COVID-19. Findings and limits, study-wide: Mainly CM and EM harbored the contracting CD4+ clones; mainly EMRA harbored the CD8+ ones. Pre-infection memory carried some responding clones, suggesting that cross-reactive memory joined.

CDR3 size: 13 residues. Trimming cost V 4 bases and J 0 bases, with 8 bases left between them. Per germline, CDR1 SQVTM and CDR2 ANQGSEA. As to this clonotype: Its cognate antigen is unknown.

TCRdb redid the calling of the 5' RACE reads with MiXCR, one entry per CDR3 protein. The sample records about 260,000 distinct CDR3 sequences, about 17% being singletons. V is TRBV29-1 and J is TRBJ2-3; the D is unclear. The TCR sequence derives from a man between 18 and 29 years old who had mild COVID-19 (a few samples of this study predate the infection). Cell type and time point are not known. Material: PBMCs or a T cell subset sorted from them (not recorded which). The CDR3 bases are TGCAGCGTTGTTCACCTTAGCACAGATACGCAGTATTTT. Its protein is CSVVHLSTDTQYF.